This TCR beta chain derives from a study of T-cell reconstitution after alpha-beta-depleted transplantation in children. Unique molecular identifiers featured in how the TCRbeta library was prepared. One entry per CDR3 protein, called by TCRdb with MiXCR from the PCR reads. The table has some 340,000 distinct CDR3 sequences, over 9% seen once. In its sample, this clonotype was seen many times. CDR1 is MNHEY and CDR2 is SVGEGT in the germline V gene. The V gene end was trimmed by 2 bases and the J gene end by 3 bases; junction bases not matched to a gene: 4. The CDR3 spans 14 residues. This chain links TRBV6-2 or TRBV6-3 with TRBJ2-7, with TRBD1 matching over 7 bases. The material sequenced was PBMCs from the stem cell graft donor, taken from the stem cell graft. This receptor was taken from a human donor who donated a stem cell graft to a child with acute lymphoblastic leukemia. The CDR3 region has the DNA TGTGCCAGCAGTTACGGGGCAGGGGGCTACGAGCAGTACTTC. Translating it yields CASSYGAGGYEQYF.